These 26 T cell receptor beta chains originate from one sample sequenced in a study of cytomegalovirus exposure and HLA in healthy donors. Researchers ran the PCR with 60 Vbeta and 13 Jbeta primers. The repertoire was sequenced with immunoSEQ multiplex PCR; TCRdb's copy has only in-frame clones and lacks some. Here the sample spans some 220,000 clones, 70% to 85% being singletons. Source material: PBMCs. The origin of the receptors is a woman aged 40 to 50 in good health and CMV-seronegative.

The chain links TRBV2 to TRBJ1-6; D is undetermined. The CDR3 length is 15 residues. The V and J ends lost 5 bases and 4 bases respectively, with 12 bases between them. Germline V gene sequence: CDR1 SNHLY, CDR2 FYNNEI. The CDR3 coding sequence is TGTGCCAGCAGTATTCCGGGTGGATATAATTCACCCCTCCACTTT. It yields the protein CASSIPGGYNSPLHF.

This clone was detected only once. This chain uses TRBV19 with TRBJ2-4, with D possibly matching TRBD1 (5 bases). The length of the CDR3 is 16 residues. Trimming took 4 bases from V and 0 from J, leaving 13 bases between them. CDR1 is LNHDA and CDR2 is SQIVND in the germline V gene (reference sequence). The CDR3 here is CASSTGIIIAKNIQYF. The CDR3 coding sequence is TGTGCCAGTAGTACAGGGATTATAATAGCCAAAAACATTCAGTACTTC. Supplemented by reference TRBV19 and TRBJ2-4, the full variable domain reads DGGITQSPKYLFRKEGQNVTLSCEQNLNHDAMYWYRQDPGQGLRLIYYSQIVNDFQKGDIAEGYSVSREKKESFPLTVTSAQKNPTAFYLCASSTGIIIAKNIQYFGAGTRLSVL.

The V gene is TRBV10-1, the J gene TRBJ1-4; 7 positions agree with TRBD1. This CDR3 comprises 13 residues. CDR1 is WNHNN, CDR2 SYGVQD, per germline (reference sequence). The trim removed 8 bases at V and 5 bases at J, leaving 5 bases unmatched. The CDR3 protein is CASARGLNEKLFF. CDR3 DNA sequence: TGCGCCAGCGCAAGGGGGCTGAATGAAAAACTGTTTTTT.

This chain links TRBV7-8 with TRBJ2-5; 13 positions agree with TRBD2. Germline-derived CDR1 and CDR2 are SGHVS and FQNEAQ. The CDR3 is made up of 16 amino acids. Trimming at V came to 5 bases and at J to 1 base, leaving 4 bases not matched to a gene. Here the CDR3 reads CASSARLAGGQETQYF. As DNA, the CDR3 is TGTGCCAGCAGCGCAAGACTAGCGGGGGGCCAAGAGACCCAGTACTTC.

J is TRBJ1-2 and V is TRBV30, with D possibly TRBD1 on 6 matching bases. CDR1 is GTSNPN and CDR2 is SVGIG in the germline V gene (reference sequence). Trimming removed 5 bases from V and 2 bases from J, with 9 bases in between. This CDR3 has 12 residues. CDR3 bases: TGTGCCTGGGGTACAGGGAACTATGGCTACACCTTC. Its translation: CAWGTGNYGYTF.

The J gene is TRBJ1-1, the V gene TRBV4-3; D remains unclear. This CDR3 has 15 residues. Germline-derived CDR1 and CDR2 are LGHNA and YSLEER. V shed 0 bases and J shed 0 bases, with 8 bases lying between them. CDR3 in amino acids: CASSQDPVMNTEAFF. CDR3 sequence (DNA): TGCGCCAGCAGCCAAGATCCGGTCATGAACACTGAAGCTTTCTTT.

The sample holds one count of this clone. Here the CDR3 DNA reads TGTGCCAGCAGTTCAGTCTACCCCGGAGAGGCTTTCTTT. Translating it yields CASSSVYPGEAFF. V and J are TRBV27 and TRBJ1-1; D remains ambiguous. CDR1 is MNHEY, CDR2 SMNVEV, per germline (reference sequence). The V and J ends lost 4 bases and 11 bases respectively, with 17 bases between them. The CDR3 consists of 13 residues.

The chain links TRBV19 to TRBJ1-3; D unclear. V lost 5 bases, J lost 3 bases, and 11 bases lay in between. Germline lookup yields CDR1 LNHDA and CDR2 SQIVND (reference sequence). The CDR3 has 14 residues. The CDR3 DNA follows: TGTGCCAGTAGTTTGAGCCTAGTTGGAAACACCATATATTTT. Protein: CASSLSLVGNTIYF.

The V and J genes are TRBV5-1 and TRBJ2-7, with 9 bases lining up with TRBD1. With V trimmed by 3 bases and J by 6 bases, 13 bases remained unmatched. The CDR3 sequence is 16 residues long. The germline CDR1 and CDR2 sequences are SGHRS and YFSETQ. The CDR3, as DNA: TGCGCCAGCAGCTCCAATCCGGGACAGGGATACGGCGAGCAGTACTTC. It translates to CASSSNPGQGYGEQYF.

The V call is TRBV9, the J call TRBJ1-1; tentative D call: TRBD1 (5 bases). The CDR3 length is 13 residues. The V and J ends lost 0 bases and 3 bases respectively, with 6 bases between them. CDR1 and CDR2 (germline): SGDLS, YYNGEE. The CDR3 here is CASSVEGYTEAFF. The CDR3 DNA follows: TGTGCCAGCAGCGTAGAGGGGTACACTGAAGCTTTCTTT.

The chain combines TRBV30 with TRBJ1-6, with D perhaps TRBD1 (5 bases). CDR1 is GTSNPN and CDR2 is SVGIG in the germline V gene (reference sequence). The ends were cut back, 1 base at V and 7 bases at J, with 8 bases in the middle. This CDR3 spans 13 amino acids. The CDR3 region is CAWSGRGNSPLHF. Written as DNA, the CDR3 is TGTGCCTGGAGTGGGAGGGGAAATTCACCCCTCCACTTT.

V gene TRBV5-4 combines with J gene TRBJ1-2, with D possibly being TRBD1 (6 bases). The CDR3 consists of 14 residues. The ends were cut back, 3 bases at V and 8 bases at J, with 17 bases in the middle. Germline V gene sequence: CDR1 SGHNT, CDR2 YYREEE (reference sequence). The CDR3 nucleotides are TGTGCCAGCAGCTCTTTAACAGGGAGGGACGGCTACACCTTC. Translation gives CASSSLTGRDGYTF.

This chain connects TRBV9 to TRBJ2-7, with D perhaps TRBD2 (6 bases). This CDR3 comprises 14 residues. Germline V CDR1 and CDR2: SGDLS, YYNGEE. V was cut by 0 bases and J by 2 bases, with 9 bases left in between. In DNA form, the CDR3 reads TGTGCCAGCAGCGTAGGGGACTTCGCCTACGAGCAGTACTTC. Translating it yields CASSVGDFAYEQYF.

The V call is TRBV28, the J call TRBJ1-2; 9 nucleotides match TRBD1. Germline-derived CDR1 and CDR2 are MDHEN and SYDVKM. CDR3 length: 14 residues. With 4 bases clipped from V and 3 bases from J, the junction kept 3 bases outside the gene matches. The CDR3 is CASSSWTGDYGYTF. The DNA for the CDR3 is TGTGCCAGCAGTTCGTGGACAGGGGACTATGGCTACACCTTC.

This chain uses TRBV19 with TRBJ1-4, with TRBD1 matching over 10 bases. Looked up from germline, CDR1 is LNHDA and CDR2 is SQIVND (reference sequence). V dropped 10 bases and J dropped 7; count of bases not matched to a gene: 6. The length of the CDR3 is 13 residues. In nucleotides, the CDR3 is TGTGCCACCGCGACAGGGGGCCTTGAAAAACTGTTTTTT. As protein: CATATGGLEKLFF.

This chain links TRBV30 with TRBJ1-3, with D possibly matching TRBD1 (5 bases). V was pared by 0 bases and J by 4 bases, with 7 bases between. This CDR3 contains 13 residues. Germline CDR1 reads GTSNPN; CDR2 reads SVGIG (reference sequence). The CDR3 loop reads CAWSVAGGNTIYF. The CDR3 DNA reads TGTGCCTGGAGTGTAGCAGGGGGAAACACCATATATTTT.

CDR3 DNA sequence: TGTGCCAGCAGTTTATCCGGTACCCACTACGAGCAGTACTTC. It translates to CASSLSGTHYEQYF. This chain uses TRBV27 with TRBJ2-7; D is ambiguous. Trimming took off 0 bases at V and 3 bases at J, with 9 bases between the two ends. The V gene's germline CDR1 is MNHEY and CDR2 SMNVEV (reference sequence). The CDR3 runs 14 residues.

This clone was seen only a few times. The chain combines TRBV7-2 with TRBJ1-6, with 8 bases lining up with TRBD1. Germline V gives CDR1 SGHTA, CDR2 FQGNSA. The trim removed 6 bases at V and 10 bases at J, leaving 11 bases unmatched. This CDR3 has 15 residues. CDR3 nucleotides: TGTGCCAGCAGGTTACCAGGGGGCGTGAACTCACCCCTCCACTTT. This codes for CASRLPGGVNSPLHF.

The chain employs TRBV29-1 and TRBJ1-1, with TRBD1 as a possible D gene (6 bases). Germline CDR1 and CDR2: SQVTM and ANQGSEA. The CDR3 covers 14 residues. Trimming removed 5 bases at V and 5 bases at J, with 18 bases between. The CDR3 loop is CSVRSSGRGTEAFF. The CDR3 nucleotides read TGCAGCGTTCGATCCAGTGGGAGGGGGACTGAAGCTTTCTTT. The entire variable domain, with the rest obtained from reference TRBV29-1 and TRBJ1-1, is as follows: SAVISQKPSRDICQRGTSLTIQCQVDSQVTMMFWYRQQPGQSLTLIATANQGSEATYESGFVIDKFPISRPNLTFSTLTVSNMSPEDSSIYLCSVRSSGRGTEAFFGQGTRLTVV.

The genes are TRBV7-6 and TRBJ1-2; tentative D call: TRBD1 (5 bases). The length of the CDR3 is 13 residues. Looked up from germline, CDR1 is SGHVS and CDR2 is FNYEAQ. V lost 1 base and J 8 bases, leaving 11 bases between the germline ends. The CDR3 region has the DNA TGTGCCAGCAGCTTAGAGGAGGGGTGGGGCTACACCTTC. Translated: CASSLEEGWGYTF.

J is TRBJ2-2 and V is TRBV19; D is possibly TRBD2 (6 bases). V lost 1 base and J 5 bases, leaving 14 bases between the germline ends. The CDR3 has 16 residues. Germline assignment: CDR1 LNHDA and CDR2 SQIVND (reference sequence). The CDR3 DNA follows: TGTGCCAGTAGTATAGGCGGGAACTGGGCGACCGGGGAGCTGTTTTTT. It yields the protein CASSIGGNWATGELFF.

This sequence joins TRBV5-8 and TRBJ1-1; 7 bases are a match to TRBD1. V trimming: 2 bases; J trimming: 11 bases; junction bases outside the gene matches: 12. CDR3 length: 14 amino acids. Germline V gene lookup returns CDR1 SGHTS and CDR2 YDEGEE. As DNA, the CDR3 is TGTGCCAGCAGCTTTAGGGGGCCTAACGGGGCCGCTTTCTTT. It is translated as CASSFRGPNGAAFF.

The sample holds a few counts of this clone. The chain employs TRBV7-2 and TRBJ2-2; TRBD2 agrees at 9 bases. There are 15 residues in the CDR3. V dropped 5 bases and J dropped 5; count of bases not matched to a gene: 6. Germline V CDR1 and CDR2: SGHTA, FQGNSA. The CDR3 reads CASSRGLALTGELFF. CDR3 sequence (DNA): TGTGCCAGCAGCCGCGGACTAGCGTTGACCGGGGAGCTGTTTTTT. The full variable domain, completed using reference TRBV7-2 and TRBJ2-2, is GAGVSQSPSNKVTEKGKDVELRCDPISGHTALYWYRQSLGQGLEFLIYFQGNSAPDKSGLPSDRFSAERTGGSVSTLTIQRTQQEDSAVYLCASSRGLALTGELFFGEGSRLTVL.

The chain is built from TRBV25-1 and TRBJ2-1, with D possibly TRBD2 on 5 matching bases. CDR3 length: 15 amino acids. CDR1 and CDR2 (germline): MGHDK, SYGVNS. The V gene lost 1 base and the J gene lost 8 bases, with 15 bases spanning the gap. CDR3 in amino acids: CASSEFGESVYEQFF. In DNA form, the CDR3 reads TGTGCCAGCAGTGAATTTGGGGAGTCCGTCTATGAGCAGTTCTTC.

A note on this clone: At one end the junction does not follow the germline gene, possibly because of a read error. The gene calls are TRBV7-9 and TRBJ1-6; D perhaps matches TRBD1 (5 bases). Per the germline V gene, CDR1 is SEHNR and CDR2 is FQNEAQ (reference sequence). CDR3 length equals 16 residues. Here the CDR3 DNA reads TGTTCCAGCAGCTTTGGGGGGAGCTCCTATAATTCACCCCTCCACTTT. It encodes CSSSFGGSSYNSPLHF.

The chain has TRBV10-3 and TRBJ2-1; 15 nucleotides agree with TRBD2. Trimming cost V 4 bases and J 5 bases; bases outside gene matches: 21. This CDR3 region has 22 residues. Germline CDR1 ENHRY, CDR2 SYGVKD. CDR3 DNA: TGTGCCATCAGTGGGGGAAATTTCGGACTAGCGGGGGGGGGATCCTGGAACAATGAGCAGTTCTTC. Protein sequence: CAISGGNFGLAGGGSWNNEQFF.